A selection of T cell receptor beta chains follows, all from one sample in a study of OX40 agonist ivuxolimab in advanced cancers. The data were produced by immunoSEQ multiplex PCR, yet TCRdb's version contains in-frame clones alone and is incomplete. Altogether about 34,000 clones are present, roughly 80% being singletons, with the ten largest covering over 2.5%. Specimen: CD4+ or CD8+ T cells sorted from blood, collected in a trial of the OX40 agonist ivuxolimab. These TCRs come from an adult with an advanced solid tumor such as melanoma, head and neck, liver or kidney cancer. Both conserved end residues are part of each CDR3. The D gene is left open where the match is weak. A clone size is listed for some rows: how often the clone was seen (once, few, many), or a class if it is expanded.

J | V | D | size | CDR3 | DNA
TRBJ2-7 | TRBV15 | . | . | CATSRGQEGNEQYF | TGTGCCACCAGCAGAGGACAGGAGGGCAACGAGCAGTACTTC
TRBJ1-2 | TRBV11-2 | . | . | CASSLGVGLGYTF | TGTGCCAGCAGCTTAGGGGTGGGGCTGGGCTACACCTTC
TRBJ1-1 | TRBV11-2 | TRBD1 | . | CASSNTPWGTGGTFLEAFF | TGTGCCAGCAGCAATACCCCTTGGGGGACAGGGGGCACATTCCTTGAAGCTTTCTTT
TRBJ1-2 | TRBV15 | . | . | CATSRGDILGDYGGYTF | TGTGCCACCAGCAGGGGAGACATTCTAGGGGACTATGGCGGCTACACCTTC
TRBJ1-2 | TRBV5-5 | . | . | CASSLSQGIYGYTF | TGTGCCAGCAGCTTGTCGCAGGGGATATATGGCTACACCTTC
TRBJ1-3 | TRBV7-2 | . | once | CASRSSGSRGDTIYF | TGTGCCAGCAGAAGTAGTGGCTCACGAGGGGACACCATATATTTT
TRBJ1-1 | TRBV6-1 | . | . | CASSGRGGMNTEAFF | TGTGCCAGCAGTGGACGTGGGGGGATGAACACTGAAGCTTTCTTT
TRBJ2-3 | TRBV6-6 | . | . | CASRRTDTQYF | TGTGCCAGCAGACGAACAGATACGCAGTATTTT
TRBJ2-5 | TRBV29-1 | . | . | CSVPGVTAQYF | TGCAGCGTTCCGGGGGTGACGGCCCAGTACTTC
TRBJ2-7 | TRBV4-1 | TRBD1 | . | CASSPTGVEQYF | TGCGCCAGCAGCCCGACAGGGGTGGAGCAGTACTTC
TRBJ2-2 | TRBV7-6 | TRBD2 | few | CASSLVAGGRGELFF | TGTGCCAGCAGCTTAGTAGCGGGAGGGCGCGGGGAGCTGTTTTTT
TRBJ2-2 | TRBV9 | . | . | CASSVFSTGELFF | TGTGCCAGCAGCGTGTTTAGCACCGGGGAGCTGTTTTTT
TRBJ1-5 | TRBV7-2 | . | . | CASSLFRASNQPQHF | TGTGCCAGCAGCTTATTCAGGGCGAGCAATCAGCCCCAGCATTTT
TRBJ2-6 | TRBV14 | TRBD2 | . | CASSQSGTSSRGANVLTF | TGTGCCAGCAGCCAGTCCGGGACTAGCTCAAGAGGGGCCAACGTCCTGACTTTC
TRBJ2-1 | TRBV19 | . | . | CASIDAGGSYNEQFF | TGTGCCAGTATCGATGCAGGTGGTAGTTACAATGAGCAGTTCTTC
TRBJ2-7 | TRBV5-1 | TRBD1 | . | CASSSLAGTGVNEQYF | TGCGCCAGCAGCTCACTTGCGGGGACAGGGGTTAACGAGCAGTACTTC
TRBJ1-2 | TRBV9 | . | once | CASSVDADLRGGYTF | TGTGCCAGCAGCGTAGATGCAGACCTAAGGGGTGGCTACACCTTC
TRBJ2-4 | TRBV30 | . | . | CAWSVGSLAKNIQYF | TGTGCCTGGAGTGTTGGAAGCCTAGCCAAAAACATTCAGTACTTC
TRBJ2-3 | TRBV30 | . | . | CAWSVVRQIAPDTQYF | TGTGCCTGGAGTGTAGTCCGGCAAATTGCCCCAGATACGCAGTATTTT
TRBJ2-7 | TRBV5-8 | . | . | CASNLEETVKQYF | TGTGCCAGCAACTTGGAGGAGACCGTCAAGCAGTACTTC
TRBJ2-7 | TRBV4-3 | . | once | CASSPASCFAYEQYF | TGCGCCAGCAGCCCGGCTAGCTGCTTTGCCTACGAGCAGTACTTC
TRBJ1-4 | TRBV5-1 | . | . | CASSLGGGLGEKLFF | TGCGCCAGCAGCTTGGGCGGGGGGCTAGGGGAAAAACTGTTTTTT
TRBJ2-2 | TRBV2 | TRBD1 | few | CASTLRGWELFF | TGTGCCAGCACCCTCAGGGGGTGGGAGCTGTTTTTT
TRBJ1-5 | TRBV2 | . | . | CASSEDGSWSNQPQHF | TGTGCCAGCAGCGAGGACGGTTCGTGGAGCAATCAGCCCCAGCATTTT
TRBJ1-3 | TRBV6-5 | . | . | CASRQTGWGNTIYF | TGTGCCAGCAGACAAACAGGGTGGGGAAACACCATATATTTT
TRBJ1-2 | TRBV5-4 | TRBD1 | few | CASSLEGQGNNYGYTF | TGTGCCAGCAGCTTGGAGGGACAGGGTAACAACTATGGCTACACCTTC
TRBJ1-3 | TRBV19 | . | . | CASSKDAFGNTIYF | TGTGCCAGTAGTAAAGATGCCTTTGGAAACACCATATATTTT
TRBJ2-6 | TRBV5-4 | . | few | CAARGYGANVLTF | TGTGCAGCTCGGGGCTACGGGGCCAACGTCCTGACTTTC
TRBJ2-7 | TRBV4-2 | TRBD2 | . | CASSQEASGRGGLDEQYF | TGTGCCAGCAGCCAAGAGGCTAGCGGGAGAGGGGGTCTTGACGAGCAGTACTTC
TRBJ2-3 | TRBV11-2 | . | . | CASRDTDTQYF | TGTGCCAGCAGGGACACAGATACGCAGTATTTT
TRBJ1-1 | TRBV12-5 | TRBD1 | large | CASARQGPNTEAFF | TGTGCTAGTGCCCGACAGGGCCCGAACACTGAAGCTTTCTTT
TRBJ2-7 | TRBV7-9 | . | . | CASSLLREWYF | TGTGCCAGCAGCTTACTTAGAGAGTGGTACTTC
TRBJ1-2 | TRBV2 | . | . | CASTRDVFGGYTF | TGTGCCAGCACCCGGGACGTCTTCGGTGGCTACACCTTC
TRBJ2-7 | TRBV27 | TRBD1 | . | CASSLRQGLYEQYF | TGTGCCAGCAGTTTGAGACAGGGTCTATACGAGCAGTACTTC
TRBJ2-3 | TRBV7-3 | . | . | CASRDLTDTQYF | TGTGCCAGCAGAGACTTGACAGATACGCAGTATTTT
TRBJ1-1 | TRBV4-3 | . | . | CASSQEVRGRTEAFF | TGCGCCAGCAGCCAAGAGGTACGGGGAAGGACTGAAGCTTTCTTT
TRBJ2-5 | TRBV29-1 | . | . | CSVRGNRGLGQETQYF | TGCAGCGTTAGAGGTAATCGGGGACTGGGCCAAGAGACCCAGTACTTC
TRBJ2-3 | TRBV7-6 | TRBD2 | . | CASSQAGEGDTQYF | TGTGCCAGCAGTCAAGCGGGGGAGGGAGATACGCAGTATTTT
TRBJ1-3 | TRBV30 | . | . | CAWSSLGPGNTIYF | TGTGCCTGGAGTTCCCTCGGGCCAGGAAACACCATATATTTT
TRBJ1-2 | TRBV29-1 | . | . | CSATRGDGYTF | TGCAGCGCCACCAGGGGAGACGGCTACACCTTC
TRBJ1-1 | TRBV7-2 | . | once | CASSLASGRNTEAFF | TGTGCCAGCAGCTTAGCGTCAGGTCGAAACACTGAAGCTTTCTTT
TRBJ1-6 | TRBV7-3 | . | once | CASSLVPGAGHLHF | TGTGCCAGCAGCTTAGTCCCAGGGGCCGGCCACCTCCACTTT
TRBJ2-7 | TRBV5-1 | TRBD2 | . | CASKRERERHEQYF | TGCGCCAGCAAAAGGGAGCGGGAGAGGCACGAGCAGTACTTC
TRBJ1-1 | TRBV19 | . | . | CASSIGGDGTEAFF | TGTGCCAGTAGTATAGGAGGGGACGGCACTGAAGCTTTCTTT
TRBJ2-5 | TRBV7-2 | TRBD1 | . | CASSQGDSHGETQYF | TGCGCCAGCAGCCAAGGGGACAGCCATGGGGAGACCCAGTACTTC
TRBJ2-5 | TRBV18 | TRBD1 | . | CASSPLGQRQETQYF | TGTGCCAGCTCACCCCTGGGACAGAGGCAAGAGACCCAGTACTTC
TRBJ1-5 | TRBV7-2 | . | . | CASSGERYQPQHF | TGTGCCAGCAGCGGAGAGAGGTATCAGCCCCAGCATTTT
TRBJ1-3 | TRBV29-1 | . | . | CSVGGTTGNTIYF | TGCAGCGTCGGGGGGACGACTGGAAACACCATATATTTT
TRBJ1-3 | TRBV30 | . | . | CAWTTASGNTIYF | TGTGCCTGGACGACCGCGTCTGGAAACACCATATATTTT
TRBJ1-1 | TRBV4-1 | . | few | CASSLETVNTEAFF | TGCGCCAGCAGCCTAGAGACAGTCAACACTGAAGCTTTCTTT
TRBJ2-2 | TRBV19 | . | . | CASRYRESNTGELFF | TGTGCCAGTAGATACCGGGAATCAAACACCGGGGAGCTGTTTTTT
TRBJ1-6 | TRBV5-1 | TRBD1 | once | CASSLGTGRSPLHF | TGCGCCAGCAGCTTGGGGACAGGGAGATCACCCCTCCACTTT